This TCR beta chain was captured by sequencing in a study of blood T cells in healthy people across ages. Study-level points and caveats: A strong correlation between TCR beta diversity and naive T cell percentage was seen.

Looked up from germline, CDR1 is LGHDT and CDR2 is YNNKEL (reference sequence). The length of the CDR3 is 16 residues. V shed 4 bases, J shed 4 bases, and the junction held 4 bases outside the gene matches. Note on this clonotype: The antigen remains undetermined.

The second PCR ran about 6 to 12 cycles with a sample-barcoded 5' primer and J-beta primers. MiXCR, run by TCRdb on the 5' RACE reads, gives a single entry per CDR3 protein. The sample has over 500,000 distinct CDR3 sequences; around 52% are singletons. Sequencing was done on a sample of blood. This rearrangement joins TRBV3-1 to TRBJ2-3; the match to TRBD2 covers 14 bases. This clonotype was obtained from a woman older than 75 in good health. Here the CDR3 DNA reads TGTGCCAGCAGCCCCAGACTAGCGGGGGGGTCAGATACGCAGTATTTT. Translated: CASSPRLAGGSDTQYF.